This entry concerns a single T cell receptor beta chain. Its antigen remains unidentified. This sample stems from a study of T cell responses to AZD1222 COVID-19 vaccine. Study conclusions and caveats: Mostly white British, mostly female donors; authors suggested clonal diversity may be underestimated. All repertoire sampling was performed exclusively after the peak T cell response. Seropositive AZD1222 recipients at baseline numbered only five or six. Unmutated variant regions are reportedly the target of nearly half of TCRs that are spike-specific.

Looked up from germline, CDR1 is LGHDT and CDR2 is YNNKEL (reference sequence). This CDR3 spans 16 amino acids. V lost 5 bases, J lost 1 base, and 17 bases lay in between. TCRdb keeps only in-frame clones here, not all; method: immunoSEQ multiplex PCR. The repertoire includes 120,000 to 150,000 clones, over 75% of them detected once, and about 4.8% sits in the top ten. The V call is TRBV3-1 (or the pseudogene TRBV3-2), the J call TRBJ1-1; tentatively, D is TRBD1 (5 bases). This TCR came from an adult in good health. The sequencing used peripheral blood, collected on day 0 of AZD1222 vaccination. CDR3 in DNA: TGTGCCAGCAGCTATTGGAGGCGGGGGAAGAACACTGAAGCTTTCTTT. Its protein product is CASSYWRRGKNTEAFF.